The 7 T cell receptor beta chains presented below share a single source sample, sequenced in a study of T cells after yellow fever vaccination. A single record per CDR3 protein comes from TCRdb applying MiXCR to the 5' RACE reads. Of about 430,000 distinct CDR3 sequences in the sample, around 19% were seen once. The starting material was PBMCs, obtained before the yellow fever booster vaccination. These receptor sequences come from a man between 18 and 35 years old who received the YFV17D yellow fever vaccine.

As for this clonotype: At one of its ends the junction is not consistent with the germline gene, which may arise from a read error. This rearrangement joins TRBV7-7 to TRBJ2-3, with no clear D. CDR3 length: 14 amino acids. Germline V CDR1 and CDR2: SSHAT, FNYEAQ (reference sequence). The CDR3 DNA sequence: TGTGCTAGCAGCCCTTCGACGGTTCAAGATACGCAGTATTTT. This sequence encodes CASSPSTVQDTQYF.

The rearrangement links TRBV6-5 to TRBJ2-6, with D unresolved. From germline, CDR1 is MNHEY and CDR2 SVGAGI. The CDR3 has 15 residues. The V end lost 6 bases, the J end lost 2 bases, and 11 bases lay between the germline ends. The CDR3, as DNA: TGTGCCAGCAGAAGCCCTTGGACTGGGGCCAACGTCCTGACTTTC. It encodes CASRSPWTGANVLTF.

This clonotype has just a few counts. The J gene is TRBJ2-7, the V gene TRBV7-2, with 8 bases aligning to TRBD2. Germline CDR1 and CDR2: SGHTA and FQGNSA. The CDR3 has 14 amino acids. With 1 base clipped from V and 4 bases from J, the junction kept 3 bases outside the gene matches. The CDR3 DNA sequence: TGTGCCAGCAGCTTAGGGACTAGCTGGTACGAGCAGTACTTC. Translation: CASSLGTSWYEQYF.

This clonotype was picked up many times. CDR3 protein: CASSPGRRDTQYF. DNA of the CDR3: TGTGCCAGCAGCCCTGGCAGGCGAGATACGCAGTATTTT. The rearrangement links TRBV5-6 to TRBJ2-3, with unresolved D. V was clipped by 4 bases and J by 5 bases, with 11 bases between them. The CDR3 loop spans 13 amino acids. Germline lookup yields CDR1 SGHDT and CDR2 YYEEEE.

The chain recombines TRBV20-1 with TRBJ1-1; 7 nucleotides match TRBD1. The V segment lost 5 bases and the J segment 3 bases; nucleotides outside the gene matches: 15. The CDR3 is made up of 16 amino acids. Germline loops: CDR1 DFQATT, CDR2 SNEGSKA (reference sequence). CDR3 sequence: CSAPRSAGGLDTEAFF. CDR3 DNA: TGCAGTGCTCCTCGGTCCGCAGGGGGGTTAGACACTGAAGCTTTCTTT.

A few counts support this clonotype. This chain uses TRBV5-6 with TRBJ1-2; 7 nucleotides match TRBD1. With 4 bases clipped from V and 7 bases from J, the junction kept 10 bases outside the gene matches. The CDR3 contains 14 residues. Germline V gene data show CDR1 as SGHDT and CDR2 as YYEEEE. The CDR3 sequence: CASSLDREGGGYTF. For the CDR3, the DNA is TGTGCCAGCAGCCTTGACAGGGAAGGAGGTGGCTACACCTTC. The entire variable domain, with the rest obtained from reference TRBV5-6 and TRBJ1-2, is as follows: DAGVTQSPTHLIKTRGQQVTLRCSPKSGHDTVSWYQQALGQGPQFIFQYYEEEERQRGNFPDRFSGHQFPNYSSELNVNALLLGDSALYLCASSLDREGGGYTFGSGTRLTVV.

This chain connects TRBV4-1 to TRBJ2-3; D is uncertain. Germline CDR1 and CDR2: MGHRA and YSYEKL. V lost 1 base, J lost 5 bases, and 7 bases lay in between. The CDR3 extends over 13 amino acids. CDR3 region: CASSQVIVDTQYF. In DNA form, the CDR3 reads TGCGCCAGCAGCCAAGTAATAGTAGATACGCAGTATTTT.